These 29 T cell receptor beta chains were sequenced from one sample in a study of T cells in Graves' hyperthyroidism and ophthalmopathy. Amplified TCR beta CDR3 regions came from RNA transcripts. A set of HTBI primers served as the primers for a first-round RT-PCR of the TCR CDR3. A single record per CDR3 protein comes from TCRdb applying MiXCR to the multiplex PCR reads. Among some 620,000 distinct CDR3 sequences listed, around 15% were seen once. Sequencing was carried out using blood. These receptor sequences come from a woman in her 30s with Graves' hyperthyroidism.

The V gene is TRBV30, the J gene TRBJ1-1; unclear D gene. The V gene's germline CDR1 is GTSNPN and CDR2 SVGIG (reference sequence). CDR3 length equals 11 residues. Trimming pared 5 bases from V and 0 bases from J, leaving 4 bases between. The CDR3 coding sequence is TGTGCCTGGGTCATGAACACTGAAGCTTTCTTT. Amino acids: CAWVMNTEAFF.

This clonotype was seen ten or more times. Here the CDR3 reads CASSYSRVGPYNEQFF. The CDR3 coding sequence is TGTGCCAGCAGTTACTCGAGGGTTGGGCCTTACAATGAGCAGTTCTTC. The J gene is TRBJ2-1, the V gene TRBV6-5; maybe TRBD2 (5 bases). The germline V gene encodes CDR1 MNHEY and CDR2 SVGAGI. The V gene lost 0 bases and the J gene lost 4 bases, with 13 bases spanning the gap. The CDR3 sequence is 16 residues long.

The V gene is TRBV19, the J gene TRBJ2-1, with 8 nucleotides matching TRBD2. The V segment lost 3 bases and the J segment 6 bases; nucleotides outside the gene matches: 7. The CDR3 contains 15 residues. Germline V lookup: CDR1 LNHDA, CDR2 SQIVND (reference sequence). CDR3 protein: CASSILLAEFNEQFF. DNA of the CDR3: TGTGCCAGTAGTATCCTACTAGCGGAGTTCAATGAGCAGTTCTTC.

V gene TRBV4-3 combines with J gene TRBJ2-2; 11 bases agree with TRBD1. Germline assignment: CDR1 LGHNA and CDR2 YSLEER. The CDR3 sequence is 15 residues long. V trimming: 3 bases; J trimming: 6 bases; junction bases outside the gene matches: 3. DNA for the CDR3: TGCGCCAGCAGCCAGGGGACAGGGGGGTCCGGGGAGCTGTTTTTT. Translation gives CASSQGTGGSGELFF.

This clonotype was counted once. A much larger clone differs by one base, so this may be a read error. Here the CDR3 omits its conserved ending phenylalanine or tryptophan, so a read error is the likely source. This sequence joins TRBV2 and TRBJ1-4; 9 nucleotides match TRBD1. The CDR3 is 16 residues long. Germline lookup yields CDR1 SNHLY and CDR2 FYNNEI. V was pared by 1 base and J by 7 bases, with 7 bases of the junction left unmatched. CDR3 residues: CASSEERWDRAEKLFL. Here the CDR3 DNA reads TGTGCCAGCAGTGAAGAGAGGTGGGACAGGGCTGAAAAACTGTTTCTT.

This clonotype was observed a few times. This chain connects TRBV3-1 to TRBJ1-2, with D possibly matching TRBD1 (6 bases). From germline, CDR1 is LGHDT and CDR2 YNNKEL (reference sequence). The CDR3 loop spans 16 amino acids. Trimming pared 1 base from V and 2 bases from J, leaving 14 bases between. The CDR3 nucleotides read TGTGCCAGCAGCCAAGTTACCAGGGGAAGGAACTATGGCTACACCTTC. Amino acids: CASSQVTRGRNYGYTF. The entire variable domain, with the rest obtained from reference TRBV3-1 and TRBJ1-2, is as follows: DTAVSQTPKYLVTQMGNDKSIKCEQNLGHDTMYWYKQDSKKFLKIMFSYNNKELIINETVPNRFSPKSPDKAHLNLHINSLELGDSAVYFCASSQVTRGRNYGYTFGSGTRLTVV.

The table lists this clonotype with many counts. The chain's CDR3 is CATTLLGGELFF. The CDR3 region has the DNA TGTGCCACTACGTTATTGGGCGGGGAGCTGTTTTTT. This chain uses TRBV12-3 or TRBV12-4 with TRBJ2-2; D is uncertain. The CDR3 spans 12 residues. V lost 10 bases and J 7 bases, leaving 13 bases between the germline ends.

This clonotype has more than one count but fewer than ten. The J gene is TRBJ2-4, the V gene TRBV28, with D possibly being TRBD1 (6 bases). Germline assignment: CDR1 MDHEN and CDR2 SYDVKM. The CDR3 length is 14 residues. Trimming cost V 6 bases and J 5 bases, with 14 bases left between them. CDR3 loop: CASRTGTSQNIQYF. The DNA of the CDR3 is TGTGCCAGCAGAACCGGGACAAGCCAAAACATTCAGTACTTC.

This clonotype has only a few counts. V gene TRBV20-1 combines with J gene TRBJ2-7; D is unresolved. Germline V gives CDR1 DFQATT, CDR2 SNEGSKA (reference sequence). Trimming left V 5 bases short and J 6 bases short, with 11 bases between. CDR3 length: 11 residues. This chain's CDR3 is CSALTGLEQYF. DNA of the CDR3: TGCAGTGCTCTTACGGGTCTCGAGCAGTACTTC.

This clonotype was found many times. The rearrangement joins TRBV7-8 to TRBJ1-2, with D possibly being TRBD1 (6 bases). V was pared by 1 base and J by 3 bases, with 12 bases between. The CDR3 consists of 15 residues. Germline values: CDR1 SGHVS, CDR2 FQNEAQ. CDR3 protein: CASSLEGGRHYGYTF. The CDR3 DNA follows: TGTGCCAGCAGCTTAGAAGGGGGGCGTCACTATGGCTACACCTTC.

The table lists this clonotype with many counts. The gene calls are TRBV11-1 and TRBJ1-2; D possibly corresponds to TRBD1 (6 bases). Germline assignment: CDR1 SGHAT and CDR2 FQDESV (reference sequence). V was cut by 5 bases and J by 1 base, with 11 bases left in between. The CDR3 has 14 amino acids. As DNA, the CDR3 is TGTGCCAGCAGCCTCGACAGGATTAACTATGGCTACACCTTC. Encoded protein: CASSLDRINYGYTF.

This clonotype was observed a few times. The chain carries TRBV7-9 and TRBJ2-3, with a possible D match to TRBD2 (5 bases). Germline CDR1 reads SEHNR; CDR2 reads FQNEAQ (reference sequence). The CDR3 extends over 17 amino acids. V lost 5 bases to trimming and J lost 1 base, with 19 bases between them. DNA for the CDR3: TGTGCCAGCAGCGTATCCCTCCGGGAAGTCGGCACAGATACGCAGTATTTT. Encoded protein: CASSVSLREVGTDTQYF.

This clonotype was observed a few times. The rearrangement joins TRBV12-3 or TRBV12-4 to TRBJ2-1; 7 bases line up with TRBD2. The V segment lost 2 bases and the J segment 10 bases; nucleotides outside the gene matches: 11. This CDR3 region has 15 residues. CDR3 sequence: CASSLYVGGLREQFF. In DNA form, the CDR3 reads TGTGCCAGCAGTTTATACGTGGGAGGGCTAAGGGAGCAGTTCTTC.

V gene TRBV7-2 combines with J gene TRBJ2-4; D could derive from TRBD1 or TRBD2 (5 bases each). Trimming shortened V by 5 bases and J by 2 bases, and 16 bases separated the two germline ends. Germline V CDR1 and CDR2: SGHTA, FQGNSA. This CDR3 region has 16 residues. CDR3 bases: TGTGCCAGCAGCACCGGGACCACTACTTCCAAAAACATTCAGTACTTC. Protein sequence: CASSTGTTTSKNIQYF.

This clonotype appeared a few times. This chain joins TRBV12-3 or TRBV12-4 and TRBJ2-1; 13 nucleotides match TRBD2. This CDR3 region has 20 residues. Germline trimming cut 2 bases from V and 2 bases from J; bases unmatched to any gene: 12. The CDR3 is CASSLFPGLAGRGPYNEQFF. CDR3 nucleotide sequence: TGTGCCAGCAGTTTATTTCCGGGACTAGCGGGAAGAGGCCCCTACAATGAGCAGTTCTTC.

The gene calls are TRBV10-2 and TRBJ2-1; 7 bases are a match to TRBD2. From germline, CDR1 is WSHSY and CDR2 SAAADI. The CDR3 length is 16 residues. The trim removed 8 bases at V and 3 bases at J, leaving 13 bases unmatched. The CDR3 sequence: CASSETSPTIYNEQFF. Here the CDR3 DNA reads TGCGCCAGCTCAGAGACTAGCCCAACGATCTACAATGAGCAGTTCTTC.

This clonotype was seen more than once but under ten times. The chain uses TRBV20-1 and TRBJ2-1; the D gene is possibly TRBD2 (5 bases). The germline CDR1 and CDR2 sequences are DFQATT and SNEGSKA (reference sequence). CDR3 length: 11 residues. Trimming took 6 bases from V and 7 from J, leaving 10 bases between them. The CDR3 loop is CSAADWNEQFF. DNA of the CDR3: TGCAGTGCGGCGGACTGGAATGAGCAGTTCTTC.

The V gene is TRBV9, the J gene TRBJ1-2, with a tentative D call TRBD1 (5 bases). V gave up 0 bases and J gave up 0 bases, with 15 bases separating them. Germline lookup yields CDR1 SGDLS and CDR2 YYNGEE. The length of the CDR3 is 17 residues. CDR3 nucleotide sequence: TGTGCCAGCAGCGTAGAATTTTCAGGGATTACTAACTATGGCTACACCTTC. As protein: CASSVEFSGITNYGYTF.

The V and J genes are TRBV5-1 and TRBJ2-2; tentatively, D is TRBD2 (6 bases). CDR3 length equals 14 residues. Germline assignment: CDR1 SGHRS and CDR2 YFSETQ. The V gene lost 7 bases and the J gene lost 7 bases, with 17 bases spanning the gap. CDR3 sequence (DNA): TGCGCCAGCGGCTATATAGCGGAAGGCGGGGAGCTGTTTTTT. This codes for CASGYIAEGGELFF.

The V gene is TRBV14, the J gene TRBJ2-7, with 9 bases fitting TRBD2. V lost 0 bases, J lost 3 bases, and 3 bases stayed unmatched. Germline V gene lookup returns CDR1 SGHDN and CDR2 FVKESK. CDR3 length equals 15 residues. The CDR3 DNA reads as TGTGCCAGCAGCCAAGATCCGACTAGCGGCTACGAGCAGTACTTC. Encoded protein: CASSQDPTSGYEQYF.

The chain has TRBV7-9 and TRBJ1-1; D might be TRBD1 (5 bases). This CDR3 contains 14 residues. V dropped 3 bases and J dropped 6 bases, with 14 bases sitting between them. Germline CDR1 reads SEHNR; CDR2 reads FQNEAQ (reference sequence). The CDR3 nucleotides read TGTGCCAGCAGCTTGTCGCCGGGACGGGCTGAAGCTTTCTTT. Protein product: CASSLSPGRAEAFF.

The V call is TRBV20-1, the J call TRBJ1-5, with D perhaps matching TRBD1 (6 bases). V was clipped by 3 bases and J by 1 base, with 10 bases between them. From germline, CDR1 is DFQATT and CDR2 SNEGSKA (reference sequence). This CDR3 has 14 residues. The CDR3 reads CSASRGGSNQPQHF. The CDR3 nucleotides read TGCAGTGCTAGTAGGGGGGGGAGCAATCAGCCCCAGCATTTT.

The rearrangement uses TRBV13 and TRBJ1-1, with a tentative D call TRBD1 (6 bases). CDR1 PRHDT and CDR2 FYEKMQ come from the germline V gene (reference sequence). There are 15 residues in the CDR3. Trimming pared 0 bases from V and 5 bases from J, leaving 13 bases between. CDR3 residues: CASSLGGQPVTEAFF. The CDR3, as DNA: TGTGCCAGCAGCTTAGGCGGACAGCCTGTAACTGAAGCTTTCTTT.

In this sample, this clonotype turned up many times. The V and J genes are TRBV7-2 and TRBJ1-1; TRBD1 matches at 8 bases. The CDR3 loop spans 13 amino acids. CDR1 and CDR2 from the germline V gene are SGHTA and FQGNSA. V shed 1 base and J 10 bases; nucleotides not matched to a gene: 5. In DNA form, the CDR3 reads TGTGCCAGCAGCTTAGAGGACAGGGTTGGAGCTTTCTTT. Translating gives CASSLEDRVGAFF.

This clonotype appeared a few times. The chain uses TRBV28 and TRBJ2-5, with TRBD2 matching over 9 bases. The J segment lost 2 bases and the V segment lost 6 bases, leaving 16 bases of the junction unmatched. Germline CDR1 reads MDHEN; CDR2 reads SYDVKM. The CDR3 spans 18 residues. This CDR3 is CASSRAGGHRPVQETQYF. DNA of the CDR3: TGTGCCAGCAGCCGCGCGGGGGGGCACCGGCCGGTTCAAGAGACCCAGTACTTC.

V gene TRBV20-1 combines with J gene TRBJ2-3, with 8 bases aligning to TRBD2. CDR1 is DFQATT, CDR2 SNEGSKA, per germline (reference sequence). The CDR3 runs 14 residues. With 1 base clipped from V and 9 bases from J, the junction kept 9 bases outside the gene matches. The DNA for the CDR3 is TGCAGTGCTAGAGTACCGGGACTAGATAGGACGCAGTATTTT. Its translation: CSARVPGLDRTQYF.

The gene calls are TRBV19 and TRBJ2-2; D not resolved. This CDR3 spans 12 amino acids. Germline V gene data show CDR1 as LNHDA and CDR2 as SQIVND (reference sequence). Trimming pared 3 bases from V and 9 bases from J, leaving 8 bases between. CDR3 coding DNA: TGTGCCAGTAGTATCCCACTTAGGGAGCTGTTTTTT. It is translated as CASSIPLRELFF.

This clonotype occurred a few times. The chain joins TRBV29-1 to TRBJ1-4; D not resolved. This CDR3 spans 13 amino acids. CDR1 is SQVTM, CDR2 ANQGSEA, per germline. V lost 4 bases to trimming and J lost 10 bases, with 16 bases between them. The CDR3 sequence is CSVVESRAGKLFF. Written as DNA, the CDR3 is TGCAGCGTTGTAGAGTCGAGGGCGGGAAAACTGTTTTTT.

The chain has TRBV4-1 and TRBJ1-2; no firm D call. CDR1 is MGHRA, CDR2 YSYEKL, per germline. CDR3 length equals 15 residues. Trimming removed 1 base at V and 3 bases at J, with 12 bases between. CDR3 sequence (DNA): TGCGCCAGCAGCCAAGGAAGGACGGTATACTATGGCTACACCTTC. It specifies CASSQGRTVYYGYTF.